The clone carrying this T cell receptor beta chain showed up just a few times. Antigen: not known. Each CDR3 protein is one row after TCRdb ran MiXCR on the RT-PCR reads. The sample contains 750,000 to 850,000 distinct CDR3 sequences, roughly 18% of which appear only once. The sample is drawn from a study of response to subunit inactivated influenza vaccine. Study outcomes and limitations: Authors suggested each seasonal influenza vaccination recruits few new T cells.

The receptor's source is a man aged 45-60 years who received an inactivated influenza vaccine. The source was PBMCs from blood, collected less than 6 days after vaccination.

The CDR3 loop is CSARDGTSGSETQYF. CDR3 DNA: TGCAGTGCTAGAGATGGGACTAGCGGCTCGGAGACCCAGTACTTC. The chain is built from TRBV20-1 and TRBJ2-5; 11 bases agree with TRBD2. The ends lost 0 bases at V and 5 bases at J; junction bases unmatched: 5. The CDR3 covers 15 residues. CDR1 is DFQATT, CDR2 SNEGSKA, per germline (reference sequence).